Below, 25 T cell receptor beta chains from the same sample are listed, as sequenced in a study of identifying expanded T cells in peripheral blood. Generated by immunoSEQ multiplex PCR, the TCRdb table keeps only in-frame clones and is missing some. Altogether roughly 78,000 clones are present, 85% to 90% being singletons, with the ten largest covering 2.5% to 3.5%. Sequencing was done on a sample of blood. The source of these receptors is a person between 18 and 75 years old in good health.

The rearrangement uses TRBV5-4 and TRBJ2-7, with 8 bases matching TRBD2. The CDR3 spans 15 residues. Germline trimming cut 4 bases from V and 6 bases from J; bases unmatched to any gene: 12. Germline values: CDR1 SGHNT, CDR2 YYREEE (reference sequence). The CDR3 is CASSPRPGLGGEQYF. CDR3 sequence (DNA): TGTGCCAGCAGCCCTCGACCGGGACTAGGGGGCGAGCAGTACTTC.

The chain joins TRBV2 to TRBJ1-6; 7 positions match TRBD1. V lost 6 bases and J lost 7; bases outside the gene matches: 3. Germline values: CDR1 SNHLY, CDR2 FYNNEI. This CDR3 comprises 13 residues. CDR3 in DNA: TGTGCCAGCAGGACAGGGCGGAATTCACCCCTCCACTTT. This sequence encodes CASRTGRNSPLHF.

V is TRBV6-6 and J is TRBJ1-2; D gene uncertain. The CDR3 length is 16 residues. Germline V gene data show CDR1 as MNHNY and CDR2 as SVGAGI (reference sequence). The ends were cut back, 5 bases at V and 8 bases at J, with 24 bases in the middle. The CDR3 loop reads CASSPPGTRAMEGYTF. DNA of the CDR3: TGTGCCAGCAGTCCGCCGGGCACGCGGGCCATGGAGGGCTACACCTTC.

The gene calls are TRBV7-3 and TRBJ2-5, with TRBD1 matching over 7 bases. V gave up 0 bases and J gave up 2 bases; unmatched junction bases: 0. Looked up from germline, CDR1 is SGHTA and CDR2 is FQGTGA. The CDR3 spans 14 residues. This CDR3 reads CASSLTGQQETQYF. CDR3 in DNA: TGTGCCAGCAGCTTAACGGGACAGCAAGAGACCCAGTACTTC.

The table lists this clone with a count of one. The chain employs TRBV27 and TRBJ2-1; 7 nucleotides agree with TRBD2. CDR1 MNHEY and CDR2 SMNVEV come from the germline V gene (reference sequence). CDR3 size: 15 residues. Trimming cost V 4 bases and J 3 bases; bases outside gene matches: 6. The CDR3: CASSWEASGYNEQFF. The CDR3 bases are TGTGCCAGCAGTTGGGAGGCTAGCGGCTACAATGAGCAGTTCTTC.

V and J are TRBV12-5 and TRBJ1-1; D remains ambiguous. The CDR3 runs 14 residues. Between the trimmed V and J ends, which lost 4 bases and 1 base, there was a span of 10 bases. Germline CDR1 reads LGHNT; CDR2 reads FRNRAP. This CDR3 is CASGYGLRNTEAFF. Written as DNA, the CDR3 is TGTGCTAGTGGTTATGGCCTCCGGAACACTGAAGCTTTCTTT.

The V and J genes are TRBV4-2 and TRBJ1-2; 8 bases are shared with TRBD1. J gave up 7 bases and V 0 bases, and 7 bases lay outside the gene matches. CDR1 is LGHNA and CDR2 is YNFKEQ in the germline V gene. The CDR3 consists of 15 residues. The CDR3 DNA sequence: TGTGCCAGCAGCCAAGAACGACAGGGGATAGGTGGCTACACCTTC. Protein sequence: CASSQERQGIGGYTF.

The rearrangement joins TRBV30 to TRBJ1-2, with TRBD1 as a possible D gene (5 bases). The CDR3 runs to 14 residues. Germline assignment: CDR1 GTSNPN and CDR2 SVGIG (reference sequence). V lost 3 bases and J lost 4, with 15 bases in between. The CDR3 region has the DNA TGTGCCTGGAGCCGGGGAGGGGCCTCCTATGGCTACACCTTC. It codes for CAWSRGGASYGYTF. The full variable domain, completed using reference TRBV30 and TRBJ1-2, is SQTIHQWPATLVQPVGSPLSLECTVEGTSNPNLYWYRQAAGRGLQLLFYSVGIGQISSEVPQNLSASRPQDRQFILSSKKLLLSDSGFYLCAWSRGGASYGYTFGSGTRLTVV.

The rearrangement joins TRBV4-1 to TRBJ2-1; 10 bases agree with TRBD2. The CDR3 runs to 15 residues. With V trimmed by 3 bases and J by 4 bases, 3 bases remained unmatched. Per germline, CDR1 MGHRA and CDR2 YSYEKL. Written as DNA, the CDR3 is TGCGCCAGCAGCCAGACACTAGCGGGGTACAATGAGCAGTTCTTC. Amino acid sequence: CASSQTLAGYNEQFF.

This chain joins TRBV7-8 and TRBJ1-2; unclear D gene. The CDR3 totals 15 residues. V lost 5 bases and J 4 bases, leaving 17 bases between the germline ends. Germline CDR1 is SGHVS and CDR2 is FQNEAQ. The CDR3 DNA reads as TGTGCCAGCAGCAAAAACCCAGACACCTTCTATGGCTACACCTTC. This codes for CASSKNPDTFYGYTF.

This rearrangement joins TRBV6-5 to TRBJ2-1, with 11 bases lining up with TRBD2. CDR1 is MNHEY and CDR2 is SVGAGI in the germline V gene. The CDR3 runs 16 residues. Trimming took 1 base from V and 7 from J; bases not matched to a gene: 6. CDR3 protein: CASSYLRLAGLNEQFF. The DNA of the CDR3 is TGTGCCAGCAGTTACTTGAGACTAGCGGGGTTAAATGAGCAGTTCTTC.

The CDR3 reads CASATTSGFYNEQFF. In DNA, the CDR3 is TGTGCCAGTGCGACGACTAGCGGATTTTACAATGAGCAGTTCTTC. The chain joins TRBV5-5 to TRBJ2-1; 9 bases map to TRBD2. The CDR3 runs 15 residues. The junction had 10 bases not matched to a gene; V was cut back by 8 bases and J by 4 bases. Per the germline V gene, CDR1 is SGHKS and CDR2 is YYEKEE (reference sequence).

V usage is TRBV2 and J usage is TRBJ2-3, with 8 bases matching TRBD2. V lost 8 bases, J lost 4 bases, and 11 bases stayed unmatched. The CDR3 consists of 15 residues. Germline CDR1 reads SNHLY; CDR2 reads FYNNEI. CDR3 sequence (DNA): TGTGCCAGCTCTAGTACGGCGGGGGGCGCAGATACGCAGTATTTT. The encoded protein is CASSSTAGGADTQYF.

This clone was counted between two and nine times. V is TRBV10-3 and J is TRBJ1-4; a weak D match, TRBD1 (5 bases). This CDR3 region has 14 residues. Between the trimmed V and J ends, which lost 10 bases and 5 bases, there was a span of 17 bases. The germline V gene has CDR1 ENHRY and CDR2 SYGVKD. The CDR3 protein is CATRRDGGNEKLFF. As DNA, the CDR3 is TGTGCCACGAGGAGGGACGGGGGAAATGAAAAACTGTTTTTT.

The chain links TRBV6-6 to TRBJ1-2; no clear D gene. Trimming took 6 bases from V and 3 from J, leaving 20 bases between them. CDR1 is MNHNY and CDR2 is SVGAGI in the germline V gene (reference sequence). This CDR3 spans 16 amino acids. Written as DNA, the CDR3 is TGTGCCAGCAGACAATACGTGGGCAACAGCGACTATGGCTACACCTTC. Encoded protein: CASRQYVGNSDYGYTF.

This chain links TRBV6-6 with TRBJ2-7, with TRBD1 matching 9 bases. Germline V gene lookup returns CDR1 MNHNY and CDR2 SVGAGI (reference sequence). This CDR3 region has 13 residues. With V trimmed by 7 bases and J by 5 bases, 6 bases remained unmatched. CDR3 in amino acids: CASTKGQGDEQYF. The CDR3 DNA reads TGTGCCAGCACAAAGGGACAGGGAGACGAGCAGTACTTC.

The chain uses TRBV7-2 and TRBJ1-1, with TRBD1 matching 7 bases. The germline CDR1 and CDR2 sequences are SGHTA and FQGNSA. With 1 base clipped from V and 5 bases from J, the junction kept 13 bases outside the gene matches. CDR3 length: 17 residues. The CDR3 is CASSLVGGRGVLTEAFF. The CDR3 bases are TGTGCCAGCAGCTTAGTGGGGGGCAGGGGGGTCCTTACTGAAGCTTTCTTT.

This clone was observed once. The genes are TRBV4-3 and TRBJ2-7; possibly TRBD1 for D (5 bases). The CDR3 is 14 amino acids. V shed 2 bases and J shed 4 bases, with 12 bases lying between them. The germline V gene encodes CDR1 LGHNA and CDR2 YSLEER. The CDR3 is CASSQSGAGYEQYF. Written as DNA, the CDR3 is TGCGCCAGCAGCCAATCTGGGGCCGGTTACGAGCAGTACTTC.

The V call is TRBV2, the J call TRBJ1-1; unclear D gene. Germline CDR1 is SNHLY and CDR2 is FYNNEI. This CDR3 has 14 amino acids. V lost 5 bases, J lost 1 base, and 11 bases lay in between. The CDR3 nucleotides are TGTGCCAGCAGTAGGGTTACGGGGAACACTGAAGCTTTCTTT. Encoded protein: CASSRVTGNTEAFF.

The chain carries TRBV4-2 and TRBJ2-1; D is unresolved. This CDR3 has 15 residues. V was clipped by 1 base and J by 0 bases, with 7 bases between them. CDR1 is LGHNA and CDR2 is YNFKEQ in the germline V gene. The CDR3 protein is CASSQAESSYNEQFF. CDR3 DNA sequence: TGTGCCAGCAGCCAAGCGGAGAGCTCCTACAATGAGCAGTTCTTC.

This clone was observed a handful of times. The chain recombines TRBV28 with TRBJ2-4; no reliable D call. Germline V CDR1 and CDR2: MDHEN, SYDVKM. Trimming shortened V by 4 bases and J by 5 bases, and 15 bases separated the two germline ends. CDR3 size: 15 residues. CDR3 loop: CASSSHTEFENIQYF. The CDR3 DNA reads as TGTGCCAGCAGTTCCCATACTGAATTCGAAAACATTCAGTACTTC.

Only one count was recorded for this clone. One base away lies a much larger clone, so this may be a sequencing read error. The chain's CDR3 is CASSFGTSGSTGELFF. Written as DNA, the CDR3 is TGTGCCAGCAGCTTCGGGACTAGCGGGAGCACCGGGGAGCTGTTTTTT. The V gene is TRBV7-9, the J gene TRBJ2-2; 14 positions match TRBD2. The V and J ends lost 3 bases and 4 bases, in that order; junction bases with no gene match: 1. Germline assignment: CDR1 SEHNR and CDR2 FQNEAQ (reference sequence). There are 16 residues in the CDR3.

The rearrangement links TRBV11-2 to TRBJ2-1; the match to TRBD2 covers 8 bases. The J segment lost 6 bases and the V segment lost 5 bases, leaving 12 bases of the junction unmatched. Germline CDR1 SGHAT, CDR2 FQNNGV. CDR3 length: 16 amino acids. CDR3 nucleotides: TGTGCCAGCAGCCCAGCCTCCCCTAGCGGGTCCAATGAGCAGTTCTTC. Translating gives CASSPASPSGSNEQFF.

The V call is TRBV30, the J call TRBJ2-5; D remains unclear. Germline loops: CDR1 GTSNPN, CDR2 SVGIG (reference sequence). This CDR3 is built from 11 residues. Trimming stripped 0 bases from V and 4 bases from J, with 3 bases between. The DNA of the CDR3 is TGTGCCTGGAGTGTAATAGAGACCCAGTACTTC. Translated: CAWSVIETQYF.

This chain joins TRBV11-3 and TRBJ2-3; TRBD1 agrees at 7 bases. Germline CDR1 SGHNT, CDR2 YENEEA. Trimming cost V 5 bases and J 3 bases; bases outside gene matches: 5. The CDR3 runs to 14 residues. CDR3 coding DNA: TGTGCCAGCAGCCCTAACAGGGGAACAGATACGCAGTATTTT. It codes for CASSPNRGTDTQYF.